Included here is one TCR beta chain sequence, with context. Its target is unknown. CDR3 size: 14 residues. V shed 5 bases and J shed 2 bases, with 11 bases lying between them. The data derive from a study of response to subunit inactivated influenza vaccine. Study-level results: Few additional T cells are recruited per seasonal influenza vaccination, authors suggested.

TCRdb reprocessed the RT-PCR reads via MiXCR and lists one record per CDR3 protein. This sample has around 760,000 distinct CDR3 sequences, with around 13% found just once. The sample consisted of PBMCs from blood, taken around 15 days before vaccination. The chain combines TRBV12-3 or TRBV12-4 with TRBJ2-3; D not resolved. The TCR sequence derives from a man over 45 who received an inactivated influenza vaccine. CDR3: CASSPTQNTDTQYF. CDR3 bases: TGTGCCAGCAGTCCCACACAAAACACAGATACGCAGTATTTT.